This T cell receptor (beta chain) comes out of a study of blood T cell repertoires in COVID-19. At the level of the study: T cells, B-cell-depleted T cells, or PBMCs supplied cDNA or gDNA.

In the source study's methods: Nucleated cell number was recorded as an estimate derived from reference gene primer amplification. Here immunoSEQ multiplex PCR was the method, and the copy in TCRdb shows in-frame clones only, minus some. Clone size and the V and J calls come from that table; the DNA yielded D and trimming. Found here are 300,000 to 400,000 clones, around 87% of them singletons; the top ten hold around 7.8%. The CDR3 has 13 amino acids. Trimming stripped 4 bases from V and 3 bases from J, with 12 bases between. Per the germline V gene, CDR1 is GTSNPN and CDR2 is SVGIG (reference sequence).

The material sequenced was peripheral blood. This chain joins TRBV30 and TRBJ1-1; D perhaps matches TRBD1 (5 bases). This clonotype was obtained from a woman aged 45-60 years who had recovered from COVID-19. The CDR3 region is CAWIRVAHTEAFF. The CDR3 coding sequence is TGTGCCTGGATCAGGGTTGCTCACACTGAAGCTTTCTTT.